Listed below are T cell receptor beta chains from one sample, sequenced in a study of blood T cell repertoires in COVID-19. Method: immunoSEQ multiplex PCR; TCRdb's copy keeps in-frame clones and lacks some. Here the sample spans under 250,000 clones, about 87% being singletons. Input material: PBMCs or T cells enriched from blood (not recorded which). The receptors shown here come from a woman aged 25 to 45 who had been exposed to COVID-19. The CDR3 runs from the conserved cysteine through the conserved F or W. The order of the fields is V gene, D gene, clone size, J gene, CDR3 DNA, CDR3 protein. D genes are given only for firm matches. Clone size appears in some rows only: once, few, many, or a class for an expanded clone.

TRBV19	NA	NA	TRBJ1-1	TGTGCCAGTAGTATGGGGGGACGGTACACTGAAGCTTTCTTT	CASSMGGRYTEAFF
TRBV2	TRBD1	NA	TRBJ1-4	TGTGCCAGCAGTGCGGACAGGGGGGTAGGGAAAAAACTGTTTTTT	CASSADRGVGKKLFF
TRBV5-4	NA	NA	TRBJ1-4	TGTGCCAGCAGCTTCCGGGAGGGTCTTGGTGAAAAACTGTTTTTT	CASSFREGLGEKLFF
TRBV13	NA	NA	TRBJ2-2	TGTGCCAGCAGCTTATCAGGGTCCGGGGAGCTGTTTTTT	CASSLSGSGELFF
TRBV5-4	TRBD1	NA	TRBJ2-7	TGTGCCAGCACGCCCCAGGGGGCGCTTCCTACCTACGAGCAGTACTTC	CASTPQGALPTYEQYF
TRBV5-1	NA	once	TRBJ2-1	TGCGCCAGCAGCTTTGACGACCCCGGGTCCAATGAGCAGTTCTTC	CASSFDDPGSNEQFF
TRBV12-3/TRBV12-4	TRBD1	NA	TRBJ2-1	TGTGCCAGCAGCCTCACAGGGGTGGGTGAGCAGTTCTTC	CASSLTGVGEQFF
TRBV3-1/TRBV3-2	TRBD2	few	TRBJ2-1	TGTGCCAGCAGCCAAGTTACTAGCGGCTACAATGAGCAGTTCTTC	CASSQVTSGYNEQFF
TRBV3-1/TRBV3-2	TRBD1	NA	TRBJ1-4	TGTGCCAGCAGCCCGACAGGGGGTGGGTTAGGAGAAAAACTGTTTTTT	CASSPTGGGLGEKLFF
TRBV18	TRBD1	NA	TRBJ2-7	TGTGCCAGCTCACCCCACCCGACAGGGTCAGGCGAGCAGTACTTC	CASSPHPTGSGEQYF
TRBV11-2	TRBD1	NA	TRBJ1-2	TGTGCCAGCAGCGCCGACAGGGGTTATGGCTACACCTTC	CASSADRGYGYTF
TRBV5-5	NA	NA	TRBJ2-7	TGTGCCAGCAGCATGCAACTCACAGGGCGTCTCGCCTACGAGCAGTACTTC	CASSMQLTGRLAYEQYF
TRBV6-5	NA	NA	TRBJ1-2	TGTGCCAGCACTCGGGCTAACTATGGCTACACCTTC	CASTRANYGYTF
TRBV28	NA	once	TRBJ2-2	TGTGCCAGCAGTTTTCACGGGGGGCGCACCGGGGAGCTGTTTTTT	CASSFHGGRTGELFF
TRBV19	NA	once	TRBJ1-2	TGTGCCAGTAGTAGCTGGTTACAGGGTGACTATGGCTACACCTTC	CASSSWLQGDYGYTF
TRBV30	NA	NA	TRBJ1-3	TGTGCCTGGAGTGGACAGGTTCCTGGAAACACCATATATTTT	CAWSGQVPGNTIYF
TRBV3-1/TRBV3-2	NA	NA	TRBJ1-2	TGTGCCAGCAGCCAGGACCACAGGGTACTGTATGGCTACACCTTC	CASSQDHRVLYGYTF
TRBV5-1	NA	NA	TRBJ1-4	TGCGCCAGCAGCCCCGTACAGGGATTTGGGGAAAAACTGTTTTTT	CASSPVQGFGEKLFF
TRBV2	TRBD2	NA	TRBJ2-6	TGTGCCAGCAGTGAAGCCATAGCGGGGGCTGACTCTGGGGCCAACGTCCTGACTTTC	CASSEAIAGADSGANVLTF
TRBV10-2	NA	NA	TRBJ2-7	TGCGCCAGCAGTCGCGGGCCCACCTACGAGCAGTACTTC	CASSRGPTYEQYF
TRBV10-3	NA	NA	TRBJ2-7	TGTGCCATCAGTGATCCCCCCGGGACATATGGCTACGAGCAGTACTTC	CAISDPPGTYGYEQYF
TRBV14	NA	NA	TRBJ1-5	TGTGCCAGCAGCCGACAGGGCAATCAGCCCCAGCATTTT	CASSRQGNQPQHF
TRBV7-9	NA	NA	TRBJ2-1	TGTGCCAGCAGCCCTACAACTAAGAGCTCCTACAATGAGCAGTTCTTC	CASSPTTKSSYNEQFF
TRBV20-1	NA	NA	TRBJ2-7	TGCAGTGCTACCGACAACTACGAGCAGTACTTC	CSATDNYEQYF
TRBV6-1	TRBD2	NA	TRBJ2-5	TGTGCCAGCAGTGAAGCGCTCGAGCGGGGAGAGACCCAGTACTTC	CASSEALERGETQYF
TRBV9	TRBD2	NA	TRBJ2-3	TGTGCCAGCAGCTCCCTAGGACTAGCGGGAGATAGAGATACGCAGTATTTT	CASSSLGLAGDRDTQYF
TRBV5-1	NA	NA	TRBJ1-1	TGCGCCAGCAGCACCGGACCAGGGATTGGTACTGAAGCTTTCTTT	CASSTGPGIGTEAFF
TRBV19	NA	NA	TRBJ2-2	TGTGCCAGTAGTCCGGGACTTAGAAGGGGAATCGGGGAGCTGTTTTTT	CASSPGLRRGIGELFF
TRBV6-5	TRBD1	NA	TRBJ1-4	TGTGCCAGCAGTTACTCGGGCCAGGGGGCGGAAAAACTGTTTTTT	CASSYSGQGAEKLFF
TRBV15	NA	few	TRBJ1-2	TGTGCCACCAGCAGCAACACGGGGTCGTATGGCTACACCTTC	CATSSNTGSYGYTF
TRBV7-2	NA	NA	TRBJ1-1	TGTGCCAGCAGCTTAGTTAGGGGCACTGAAGCTTTCTTT	CASSLVRGTEAFF
TRBV2	TRBD1	NA	TRBJ1-4	TGTGCCAGCCACAGGGGAACTAATGAAAAACTGTTTTTT	CASHRGTNEKLFF
TRBV7-9	TRBD2	NA	TRBJ2-3	TGTGCCAGCAGCTTAGGGTTCGCGGGAGGGGCAGATACGCAGTATTTT	CASSLGFAGGADTQYF
TRBV12-3/TRBV12-4	TRBD1	NA	TRBJ1-3	TGTGCCAGCAGTTTGAGGGGGCTAAACACCATATATTTT	CASSLRGLNTIYF
TRBV11-2	NA	NA	TRBJ2-3	TGTGCCAGCAGCTTTCGGCGGACAAGCACAGATACGCAGTATTTT	CASSFRRTSTDTQYF
TRBV19	NA	NA	TRBJ1-1	TGTGCCAGTAGTCTAACCCTCTACACTGAAGCTTTCTTT	CASSLTLYTEAFF
TRBV5-4	TRBD2	once	TRBJ2-5	TGTGCCAGCAGCCTGGGACTAGAGAGGTCAGAGACCCAGTACTTC	CASSLGLERSETQYF
TRBV19	NA	NA	TRBJ1-2	TGTGCCAGTAGTATGGCCTCCAGGCTCGGCTATGGCTACACCTTC	CASSMASRLGYGYTF
TRBV2	NA	NA	TRBJ1-2	TGTGCCAGCAGTGAGCTTAGGGAGTCTAACTATGGCTACACCTTC	CASSELRESNYGYTF
TRBV28	NA	NA	TRBJ1-2	TGTGCCAGCAGTTCACAACATCACAGGGAATGGTCCTATGGCTACACCTTC	CASSSQHHREWSYGYTF
TRBV7-9	TRBD1	NA	TRBJ2-3	TGTGCCAGCAGTGGGGACAGTGTGGTGACAGATACGCAGTATTTT	CASSGDSVVTDTQYF
TRBV5-5	TRBD1	few	TRBJ1-2	TGTGCCAGCAGCCTGACAGGGTATTTCTATGGCTACACCTTC	CASSLTGYFYGYTF
TRBV14	TRBD1	NA	TRBJ1-2	TGTGCCAGCCCCCAGGACAGGGGGTATGGCTACACCTTC	CASPQDRGYGYTF
TRBV7-6	TRBD1	NA	TRBJ1-6	TGTGCCAGCAGCACGGGACAGGGTCATAATTCACCCCTCCACTTT	CASSTGQGHNSPLHF
TRBV24-1	NA	NA	TRBJ2-5	TGTGCCACCAGTGATTTAGGGGATGCGGAGACCCAGTACTTC	CATSDLGDAETQYF
TRBV7-9	NA	NA	TRBJ1-1	TGTGCCAGCAGACCCGGACAGCCTGAAGCTTTCTTT	CASRPGQPEAFF
TRBV3-1/TRBV3-2	NA	NA	TRBJ1-1	TGTGCCAGTGTGGGACATAGGAACACTGAAGCTTTCTTT	CASVGHRNTEAFF
TRBV2	NA	NA	TRBJ1-2	TGTGCCTCACGGGGGGCTCTAGCGGCCCTCAATAACTATGGCTACACCTTC	CASRGALAALNNYGYTF
TRBV5-1	NA	NA	TRBJ2-1	TGCGCCAGCAGCCGGTCGGGAGACGGGTGGAATGAGCAGTTCTTC	CASSRSGDGWNEQFF
TRBV12-3/TRBV12-4	NA	NA	TRBJ1-6	TGTGCCAGCAGTTTCTTCTTGGGCTCACCCCTCCACTTT	CASSFFLGSPLHF